This T cell receptor (beta chain) was sequenced in a study of cytomegalovirus exposure and HLA in healthy donors. This clone was seen just once. Profiled with immunoSEQ multiplex PCR; TCRdb holds only in-frame clones, not every one. Among approximately 230,000 clones listed, roughly 90% were seen once. CDR1 LNHDA and CDR2 SQIVND come from the germline V gene (reference sequence). The CDR3 extends over 13 amino acids. V lost 5 bases and J lost 6, with 14 bases in between. The chain recombines TRBV19 with TRBJ2-7, with D perhaps TRBD1 (5 bases). The source material was PBMCs. The clonotype comes from a man aged 18 to 35 in good health and CMV-seropositive. This chain's CDR3 is CASSQAGWGEQYF. Here the CDR3 DNA reads TGTGCCAGTAGTCAGGCAGGGTGGGGCGAGCAGTACTTC.